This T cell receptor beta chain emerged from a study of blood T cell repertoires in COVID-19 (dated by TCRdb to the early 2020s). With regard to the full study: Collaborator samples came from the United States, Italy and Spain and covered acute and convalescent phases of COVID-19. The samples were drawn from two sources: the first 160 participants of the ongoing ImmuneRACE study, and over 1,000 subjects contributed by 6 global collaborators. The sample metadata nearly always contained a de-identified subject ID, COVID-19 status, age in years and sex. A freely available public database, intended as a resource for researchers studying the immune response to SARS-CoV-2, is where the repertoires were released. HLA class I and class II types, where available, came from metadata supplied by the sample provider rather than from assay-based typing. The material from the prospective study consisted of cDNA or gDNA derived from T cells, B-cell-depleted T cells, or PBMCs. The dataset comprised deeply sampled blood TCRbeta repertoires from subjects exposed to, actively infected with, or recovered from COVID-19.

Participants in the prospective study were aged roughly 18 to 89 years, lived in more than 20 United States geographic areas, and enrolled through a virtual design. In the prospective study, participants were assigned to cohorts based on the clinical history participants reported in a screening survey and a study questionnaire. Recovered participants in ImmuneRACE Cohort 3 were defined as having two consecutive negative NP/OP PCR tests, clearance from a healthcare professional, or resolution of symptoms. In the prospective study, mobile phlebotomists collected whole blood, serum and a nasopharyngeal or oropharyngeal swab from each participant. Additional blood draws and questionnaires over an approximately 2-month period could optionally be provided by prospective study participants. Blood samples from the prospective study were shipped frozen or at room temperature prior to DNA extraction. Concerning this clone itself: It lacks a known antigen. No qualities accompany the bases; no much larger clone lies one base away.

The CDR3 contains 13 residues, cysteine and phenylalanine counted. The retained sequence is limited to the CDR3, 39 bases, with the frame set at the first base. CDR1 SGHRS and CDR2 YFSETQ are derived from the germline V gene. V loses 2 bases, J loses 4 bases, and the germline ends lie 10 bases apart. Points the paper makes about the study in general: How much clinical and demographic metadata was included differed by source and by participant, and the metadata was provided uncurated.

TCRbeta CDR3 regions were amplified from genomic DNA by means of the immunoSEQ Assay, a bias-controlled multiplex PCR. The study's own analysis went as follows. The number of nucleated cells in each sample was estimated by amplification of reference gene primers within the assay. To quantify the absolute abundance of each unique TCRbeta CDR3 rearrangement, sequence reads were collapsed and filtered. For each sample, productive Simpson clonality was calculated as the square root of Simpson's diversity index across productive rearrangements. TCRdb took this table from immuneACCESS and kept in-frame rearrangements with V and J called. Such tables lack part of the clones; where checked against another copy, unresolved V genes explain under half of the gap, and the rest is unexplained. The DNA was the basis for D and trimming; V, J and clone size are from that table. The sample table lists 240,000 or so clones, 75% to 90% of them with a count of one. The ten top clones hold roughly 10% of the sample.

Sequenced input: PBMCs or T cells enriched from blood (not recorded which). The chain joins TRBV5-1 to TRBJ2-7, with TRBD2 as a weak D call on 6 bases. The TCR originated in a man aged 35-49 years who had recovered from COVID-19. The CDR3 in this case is CASSFYAGYEQYF. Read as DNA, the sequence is TGCGCCAGCAGCTTCTATGCGGGATACGAGCAGTACTTC. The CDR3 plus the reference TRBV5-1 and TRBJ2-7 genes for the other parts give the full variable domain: KAGVTQTPRYLIKTRGQQVTLSCSPISGHRSVSWYQQTPGQGLQFLFEYFSETQRNKGNFPGRFSGRQFSNSRSEMNVSTLELGDSALYLCASSFYAGYEQYFGPGTRLTVT.